The T cell receptor (beta chain) described here comes from a study of PD-1 blockade in classical Hodgkin lymphoma. This sample's time point: cycle 4 day 1 (C4D1), after about 6 weeks of nivolumab. Relapse after autologous stem cell transplantation occurred in every patient, and brentuximab vedotin exposure varied. The investigators isolated CD8+ T cells from thawed PBMCs using magnetic negative selection. Study observations and caveats: CD4+ TCR diversity, unlike CD8+, climbed significantly by C4D1.

With respect to this clone: As yet, its antigen is unknown.

Method: immunoSEQ multiplex PCR; TCRdb's copy keeps in-frame clones and lacks some. The sample includes about 20,000 clones, approximately 88% of them seen just once. The ends were cut back, 3 bases at V and 4 bases at J, with 18 bases in the middle. Germline assignment: CDR1 MNHEY and CDR2 SVGAGI. This CDR3 comprises 16 residues. Sequencing was performed on CD8+ T cells from blood, taken before the fourth cycle of nivolumab. The TCR was taken from a human donor with classical Hodgkin lymphoma. The chain carries TRBV6-5 and TRBJ1-1; D unresolved. The DNA for the CDR3 is TGTGCCAGCAGTTATTCCCTTTCGGATAAGGGCACTGAAGCTTTCTTT. This encodes CASSYSLSDKGTEAFF.